This TCR beta chain is drawn from a study of blood T cells in healthy people across ages. Points from the study as a whole: In these data, TCR beta diversity tracked strongly with naive T cell percentage.

A second about 7 to 12 cycle PCR used barcoded and J-beta primers. TCRdb ran MiXCR on the 5' RACE reads and lists one entry per CDR3 protein. The sample yields some 760,000 distinct CDR3 sequences, approximately 25% seen once. Remarks on this clonotype: Its target is not known.

The authors isolated at least 7 million PBMCs per sample. CDR1 SQVTM and CDR2 ANQGSEA come from the germline V gene. Trimming pared 0 bases from V and 4 bases from J, leaving 9 bases between. This CDR3 spans 13 amino acids. This sample was shared with a second study, whose subject was T cells of mothers and their children. In that study: Addition of sample barcodes and 2-4 random nucleotides occurred through the M1S primer of the second PCR.

The clonotype was recovered from a boy between 10 and 17 years old in good health. The chain links TRBV29-1 to TRBJ1-2, with D tentatively TRBD1 (6 bases). Specimen: blood. CDR3 DNA: TGCAGCGTTGAAGACAGGGGAACCTATGGCTACACCTTC. It translates to CSVEDRGTYGYTF.